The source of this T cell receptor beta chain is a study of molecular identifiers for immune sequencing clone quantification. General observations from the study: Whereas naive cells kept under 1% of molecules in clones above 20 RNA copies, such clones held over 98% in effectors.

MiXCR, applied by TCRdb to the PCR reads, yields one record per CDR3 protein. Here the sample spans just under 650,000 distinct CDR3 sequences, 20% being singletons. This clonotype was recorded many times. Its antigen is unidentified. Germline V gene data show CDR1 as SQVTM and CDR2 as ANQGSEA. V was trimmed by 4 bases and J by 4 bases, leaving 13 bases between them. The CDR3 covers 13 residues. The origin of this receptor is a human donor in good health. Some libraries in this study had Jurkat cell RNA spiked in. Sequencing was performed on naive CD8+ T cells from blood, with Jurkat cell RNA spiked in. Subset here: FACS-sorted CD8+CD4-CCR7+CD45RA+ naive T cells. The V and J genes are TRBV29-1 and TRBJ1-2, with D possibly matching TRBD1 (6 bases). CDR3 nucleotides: TGCAGCGTTGTGACGGGGGCCCTCTATGGCTACACCTTC. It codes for CSVVTGALYGYTF.